This T cell receptor (beta chain) derives from a study of T cells in Graves' hyperthyroidism and ophthalmopathy. Using RNA transcripts as the source, TCR beta CDR3 regions were amplified. Using the HTBI primer set, a first-round RT-PCR was run on the TCR CDR3. TCRdb called the multiplex PCR reads again in MiXCR, with one record for every CDR3 protein. This sample has approximately 400,000 distinct CDR3 sequences, with roughly 20% found just once. Germline V gives CDR1 MNHEY, CDR2 SMNVEV (reference sequence). J was trimmed by 0 bases and V by 3 bases; bases with no gene match: 8. The CDR3 extends over 17 amino acids. Together with thyroid ultrasound, orbital computed tomography, serum thyroxine and TRAb, clinical symptoms were used for diagnoses. Each 10 ml fresh peripheral blood draw supplied the PBMCs.

The specimen was blood. The clonotype was recovered from a young man with Graves' ophthalmopathy. J is TRBJ2-1 and V is TRBV27; 7 nucleotides match TRBD2. The CDR3 DNA is TGTGCCAGCAGTTTGAATCCGGGCGGGGGCTCCTACAATGAGCAGTTCTTC. Translating it yields CASSLNPGGGSYNEQFF.